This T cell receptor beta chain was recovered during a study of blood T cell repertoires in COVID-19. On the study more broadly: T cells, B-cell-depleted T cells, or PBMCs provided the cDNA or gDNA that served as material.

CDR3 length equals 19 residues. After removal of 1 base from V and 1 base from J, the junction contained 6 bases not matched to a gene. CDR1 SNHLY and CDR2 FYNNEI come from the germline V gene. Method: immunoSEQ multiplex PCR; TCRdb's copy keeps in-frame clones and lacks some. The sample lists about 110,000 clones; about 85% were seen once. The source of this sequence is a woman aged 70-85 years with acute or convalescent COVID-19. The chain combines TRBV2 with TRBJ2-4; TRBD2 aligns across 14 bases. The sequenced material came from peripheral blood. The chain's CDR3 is CASSEVTSGRAGAKNIQYF. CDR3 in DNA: TGTGCCAGCAGTGAAGTGACTAGCGGGAGGGCCGGTGCCAAAAACATTCAGTACTTC.